The 10 T cell receptor beta chains below all came from one sample that was sequenced in a study of beta chain features in type 1 diabetes. General observations from the study: Type 1 diabetes patients had moderately but significantly shorter TCRB CDR3s in all four CD4+ subsets.

The study reverse transcribed the entire isolated RNA, so it sequenced expressed TCRB transcripts. The table came from immunoSEQ multiplex PCR; TCRdb's copy has only in-frame clones and leaves some out. This table holds under 300,000 clones, 14% found once. These TCRs are of unknown antigen specificity. Material for sequencing was naive CD4+ T cells from blood. Receptors were obtained from a man younger than 40 with type 1 diabetes.

The rearrangement links TRBV2 to TRBJ2-5, with TRBD1 matching over 7 bases. The CDR3 is made up of 15 amino acids. Germline assignment: CDR1 SNHLY and CDR2 FYNNEI. The J segment lost 5 bases and the V segment lost 0 bases, leaving 6 bases of the junction unmatched. The DNA for the CDR3 is TGTGCCAGCAGTGAAGCGCTCGGCAGGGGGGAGACCCAGTACTTC. Protein product: CASSEALGRGETQYF.

This clone has just a few counts. The chain joins TRBV13 to TRBJ1-5; 10 bases map to TRBD1. The CDR3 totals 15 residues. V was clipped by 0 bases and J by 4 bases; unmatched bases: 0. Germline CDR1 reads PRHDT; CDR2 reads FYEKMQ (reference sequence). The chain's CDR3 is CASSLGGQGNQPQHF. The CDR3 DNA reads TGTGCCAGCAGCTTAGGGGGACAGGGGAATCAGCCCCAGCATTTT. Variable domain in full (rest from reference TRBV13 and TRBJ1-5): AAGVIQSPRHLIKEKRETATLKCYPIPRHDTVYWYQQGPGQDPQFLISFYEKMQSDKGSIPDRFSAQQFSDYHSELNMSSLELGDSALYFCASSLGGQGNQPQHFGDGTRLSIL.

This rearrangement joins TRBV11-2 to TRBJ2-7; D is possibly TRBD2 (6 bases). This CDR3 is built from 14 residues. Germline values: CDR1 SGHAT, CDR2 FQNNGV. The ends were cut back, 1 base at V and 3 bases at J, with 10 bases in the middle. Here the CDR3 DNA reads TGTGCCAGCAGCTTAGTGGGTAGCGGCTACGAGCAGTACTTC. Translating it yields CASSLVGSGYEQYF. Complete variable domain (other parts from reference TRBV11-2 and TRBJ2-7): EAGVAQSPRYKIIEKRQSVAFWCNPISGHATLYWYQQILGQGPKLLIQFQNNGVVDDSQLPKDRFSAERLKGVDSTLKIQPAKLEDSAVYLCASSLVGSGYEQYFGPGTRLTVT.

This chain uses TRBV28 with TRBJ2-1, with TRBD2 matching 14 bases. The CDR3 sequence is 16 residues long. V lost 6 bases, J lost 6 bases, and 7 bases stayed unmatched. In germline, CDR1 is MDHEN, CDR2 SYDVKM. The CDR3 DNA sequence: TGTGCCAGCAGCGGGACTAGCGGGAGTCTGGGCAATGAGCAGTTCTTC. Translation: CASSGTSGSLGNEQFF.

The sample holds a few counts of this clone. As DNA, the CDR3 is TGCGCCAGCAGTCATCGTCTTAGCGGGAGATCCTACGAGCAGTACTTC. This sequence encodes CASSHRLSGRSYEQYF. The rearrangement joins TRBV23-1 to TRBJ2-7, with 9 bases fitting TRBD2. TRBV23-1 is marked as an open reading frame, function uncertain. The CDR3 is made up of 16 amino acids. V dropped 3 bases and J dropped 1; count of bases not matched to a gene: 7.

This clone was found a few times. The J gene is TRBJ2-7, the V gene TRBV19; D remains ambiguous. CDR1 LNHDA and CDR2 SQIVND come from the germline V gene (reference sequence). With 0 bases removed from V and 0 bases from J, the gap between germline ends came to 6 bases. The CDR3 length is 14 residues. Here the CDR3 DNA reads TGTGCCAGTAGTATAGACAGGTCCTCCTACGAGCAGTACTTC. It specifies CASSIDRSSYEQYF.

The CDR3 protein is CASRGLAGVDTQYF. The CDR3 nucleotides read TGTGCCAGCAGAGGACTAGCGGGAGTTGATACGCAGTATTTT. The chain combines TRBV2 with TRBJ2-3, with 13 nucleotides matching TRBD2. V was pared by 6 bases and J by 6 bases, with 3 bases of the junction left unmatched. CDR3 length equals 14 residues. Looked up from germline, CDR1 is SNHLY and CDR2 is FYNNEI.

The CDR3 here is CASRAGATNEKLFF. The CDR3 nucleotides read TGTGCCAGCAGGGCAGGGGCAACTAATGAAAAACTGTTTTTT. This chain uses TRBV11-2 with TRBJ1-4, with TRBD1 as a possible D gene (6 bases). Germline lookup yields CDR1 SGHAT and CDR2 FQNNGV. This CDR3 is built from 14 residues. Trimming pared 6 bases from V and 0 bases from J, leaving 8 bases between.

The chain joins TRBV14 to TRBJ2-1; D possibly corresponds to TRBD1 (8 bases). The CDR3 totals 15 residues. The germline CDR1 and CDR2 sequences are SGHDN and FVKESK. Trimming removed 2 bases at V and 4 bases at J, with 12 bases between. The CDR3 reads CASSQLQGGYNEQFF. The CDR3 bases are TGTGCCAGCAGCCAATTACAGGGGGGGTACAATGAGCAGTTCTTC.

This clone was seen a handful of times. The chain has TRBV19 and TRBJ2-7; D possibly corresponds to TRBD1 (6 bases). This CDR3 comprises 16 residues. The germline V gene has CDR1 LNHDA and CDR2 SQIVND (reference sequence). V lost 1 base to trimming and J lost 1 base, with 14 bases between them. In DNA form, the CDR3 reads TGTGCCAGTAGTATAGGGGCAGGGGCGCGGTCCTACGAGCAGTACTTC. Residues: CASSIGAGARSYEQYF.